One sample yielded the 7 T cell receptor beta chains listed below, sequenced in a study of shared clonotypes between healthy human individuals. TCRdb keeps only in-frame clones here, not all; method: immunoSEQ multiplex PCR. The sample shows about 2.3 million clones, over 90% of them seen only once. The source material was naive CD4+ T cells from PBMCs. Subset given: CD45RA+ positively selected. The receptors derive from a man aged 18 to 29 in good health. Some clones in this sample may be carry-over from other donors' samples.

The DNA of the CDR3 is TGCGCCAGCAGCCAGGGGGACAAGAGCTCTGGAAACACCATATATTTT. Translation gives CASSQGDKSSGNTIYF. This chain connects TRBV4-1 to TRBJ1-3; the D gene is possibly TRBD1 (6 bases). The CDR3 is made up of 16 amino acids. Germline V lookup: CDR1 MGHRA, CDR2 YSYEKL. Trimming cost V 3 bases and J 0 bases, with 12 bases left between them.

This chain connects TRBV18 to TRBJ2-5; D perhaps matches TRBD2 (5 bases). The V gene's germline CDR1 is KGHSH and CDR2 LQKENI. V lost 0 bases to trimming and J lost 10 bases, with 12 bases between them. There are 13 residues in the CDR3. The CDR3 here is CASSPPERVGQYF. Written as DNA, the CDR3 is TGTGCCAGCTCACCACCCGAGAGGGTAGGCCAGTACTTC.

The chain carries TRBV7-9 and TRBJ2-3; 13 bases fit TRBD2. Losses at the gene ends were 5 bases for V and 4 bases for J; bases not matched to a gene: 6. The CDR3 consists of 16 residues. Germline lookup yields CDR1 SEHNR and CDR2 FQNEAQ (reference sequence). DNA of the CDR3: TGTGCCAGCAGCCCTGGGACTAGCGGGAACCCAGATACGCAGTATTTT. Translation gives CASSPGTSGNPDTQYF.

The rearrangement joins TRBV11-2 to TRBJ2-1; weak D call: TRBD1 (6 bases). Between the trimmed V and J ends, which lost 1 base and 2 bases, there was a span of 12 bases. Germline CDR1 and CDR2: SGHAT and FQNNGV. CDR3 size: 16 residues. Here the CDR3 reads CASSLVSNRAYNEQFF. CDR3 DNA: TGTGCCAGCAGCTTAGTAAGCAACAGGGCCTACAATGAGCAGTTCTTC.

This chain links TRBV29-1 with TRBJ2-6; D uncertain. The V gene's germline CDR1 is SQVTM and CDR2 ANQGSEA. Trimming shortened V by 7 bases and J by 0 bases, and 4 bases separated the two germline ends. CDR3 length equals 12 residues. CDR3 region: CSGYSGANVLTF. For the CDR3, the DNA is TGCAGCGGGTACTCTGGGGCCAACGTCCTGACTTTC.

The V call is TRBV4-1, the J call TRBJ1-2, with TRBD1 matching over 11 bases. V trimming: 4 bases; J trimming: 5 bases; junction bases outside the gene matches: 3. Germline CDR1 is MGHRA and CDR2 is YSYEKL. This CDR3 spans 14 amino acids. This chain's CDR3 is CASSPDRGQYGYTF. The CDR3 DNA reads TGCGCCAGCAGCCCGGACAGGGGGCAATATGGCTACACCTTC.

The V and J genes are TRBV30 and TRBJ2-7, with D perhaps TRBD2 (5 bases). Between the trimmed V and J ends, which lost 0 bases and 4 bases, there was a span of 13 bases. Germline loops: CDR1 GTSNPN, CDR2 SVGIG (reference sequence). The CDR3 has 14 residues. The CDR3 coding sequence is TGTGCCTGGAGTGTCTTCACGGGATCGTACGAGCAGTACTTC. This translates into CAWSVFTGSYEQYF.